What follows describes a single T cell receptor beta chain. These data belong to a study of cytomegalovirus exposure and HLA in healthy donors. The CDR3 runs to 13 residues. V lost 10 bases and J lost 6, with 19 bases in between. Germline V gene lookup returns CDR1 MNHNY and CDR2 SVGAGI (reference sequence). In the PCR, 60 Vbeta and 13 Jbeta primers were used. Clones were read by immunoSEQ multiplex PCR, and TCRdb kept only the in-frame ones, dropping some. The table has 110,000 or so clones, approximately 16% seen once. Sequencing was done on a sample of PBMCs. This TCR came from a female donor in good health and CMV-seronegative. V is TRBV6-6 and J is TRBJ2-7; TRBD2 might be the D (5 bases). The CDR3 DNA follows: TGTGCCACCAAAACCCTCCAGCGGAGCGAGCAGTACTTC. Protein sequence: CATKTLQRSEQYF.